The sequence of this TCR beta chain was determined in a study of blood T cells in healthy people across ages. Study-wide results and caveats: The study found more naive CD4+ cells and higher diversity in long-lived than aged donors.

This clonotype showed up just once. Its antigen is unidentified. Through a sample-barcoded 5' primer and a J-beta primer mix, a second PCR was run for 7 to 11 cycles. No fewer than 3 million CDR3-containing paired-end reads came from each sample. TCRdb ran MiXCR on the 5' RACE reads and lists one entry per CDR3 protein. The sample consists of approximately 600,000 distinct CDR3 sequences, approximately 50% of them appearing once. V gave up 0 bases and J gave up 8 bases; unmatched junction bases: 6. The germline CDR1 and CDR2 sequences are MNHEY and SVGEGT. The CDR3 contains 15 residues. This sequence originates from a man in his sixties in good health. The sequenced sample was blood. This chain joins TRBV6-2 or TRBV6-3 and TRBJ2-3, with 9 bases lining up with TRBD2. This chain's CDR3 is CASSYSGGGAGTQYF. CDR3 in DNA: TGTGCCAGCAGTTACTCCGGCGGGGGGGCCGGTACGCAGTATTTT.